Here is one T cell receptor (beta chain) with its context. Its antigen is undetermined. TCRbeta library construction was performed incorporating unique molecular identifiers. TCRdb independently ran MiXCR on the PCR reads; one entry per CDR3 protein. The repertoire holds just over 200,000 distinct CDR3 sequences, with around 8.4% as singletons. The data were obtained in a study of T-cell reconstitution after alpha-beta-depleted transplantation in children. CDR3 length: 13 residues. The V end lost 6 bases, the J end lost 8 bases, and 13 bases lay between the germline ends. General study findings and limits: Alpha-beta T cells present about two months after transplant were reported to originate from several hundred expanded graft clones.

The rearrangement uses TRBV12-3 or TRBV12-4 and TRBJ1-4; the D is unclear. This clonotype originated in a male patient aged 2 to 10 who had a stem cell transplant for acute myeloid leukemia, so the T cells may come from the graft donor. The specimen was PBMCs, mostly from graft donor cells, collected 360 days after TCRalphabeta/CD19-depleted stem cell transplant. CDR3 coding DNA: TGTGCCAGCAGCCCTTACCCGGGGGAAAAACTGTTTTTT. Its protein is CASSPYPGEKLFF.